The entry that follows covers one T cell receptor (beta chain) sequence. Antigen: not known. V gave up 3 bases and J gave up 3 bases, with 8 bases separating them. Germline V gene sequence: CDR1 LNHDA, CDR2 SQIVND (reference sequence). The length of the CDR3 is 14 residues. Peripheral blood was collected from the related graft donor on the marrow donation day. This entry belongs to a study of T cells after posttransplantation cyclophosphamide. Data came from immunoSEQ multiplex PCR; TCRdb stores just in-frame clones and leaves some out. This sample carries 22,000 or so clones, under 85% of them seen once, and the ten largest clones take over 0.65%. Study-level findings and limits: TRB clonality was highly associated with recipient CMV seropositivity and reactivation.

The sequence was collected from a woman aged 55-69 years in good health, CMV-negative, and a related stem cell transplant donor. The J gene is TRBJ1-4, the V gene TRBV19; D ambiguous. The sequenced sample was memory CD4+ T cells sorted from PBMCs. CDR3 DNA sequence: TGTGCCAGTAGTATTACAGCGGCTAATGAAAAACTGTTTTTT. It codes for CASSITAANEKLFF.